Below, one T cell receptor beta chain is given with its context. These data originate in a study of blood T cell repertoires in COVID-19. The protocol was immunoSEQ multiplex PCR, while the TCRdb copy is restricted to in-frame clones and leaves out a portion. Among 170,000 or so clones listed, roughly 88% were seen once. V was cut by 2 bases and J by 10 bases, with 15 bases left in between. This CDR3 region has 14 residues. The germline CDR1 and CDR2 sequences are SNHLY and FYNNEI. Before being deemed recovered, Cohort 3 donors had two negative PCRs, clearance, or symptom resolution. The sequence came from a woman between 50 and 59 years old who had recovered from COVID-19. The gene calls are TRBV2 and TRBJ1-5, with no clear D. The sample taken for sequencing was PBMCs or T cells enriched from blood (not recorded which). The CDR3 nucleotides are TGTGCCAGCAGTGAATCGCTACGGAGGACCCCCCAGCATTTT. It specifies CASSESLRRTPQHF.